This record concerns one T cell receptor beta chain sequence. The antigen remains unidentified. Cells sorted by CD45RO/CCR7/CD25/CD127/CD95/CD27 comprised CD4+ naive, central memory, regulatory and stem cell-like memory cells. All of the isolated RNA was reverse transcribed, so expressed TCRB transcripts were sequenced. TCRdb's copy holds only in-frame clones and misses some; the assay was immunoSEQ multiplex PCR. The table lists approximately 250,000 clones, roughly 17% of them singletons. The data derive from a study of beta chain features in type 1 diabetes. Looking at the study overall: Patient and healthy donor groups were alike in age, gender and cell yields.

Study findings and constraints: TCRB CDR3s were moderately but significantly shorter in Type 1 diabetes patients in all four CD4+ subsets.

Trimming pared 4 bases from V and 2 bases from J, leaving 10 bases between. This CDR3 has 15 residues. Germline values: CDR1 SGDLS, CDR2 YYNGEE. The origin of this receptor is a man in his thirties or forties with type 1 diabetes. Sequenced input: naive CD4+ T cells from blood. The rearrangement joins TRBV9 to TRBJ2-6, with D tentatively TRBD1 or TRBD2 (5 bases each). In nucleotides, the CDR3 is TGTGCCAGCAGCTCAGTGGGGGCTGGGGCCAACGTCCTGACTTTC. This sequence encodes CASSSVGAGANVLTF.